Each of the 4 T cell receptor beta chains below was sequenced from the same sample in a study of blood T cells in healthy people across ages. A sample-barcoded 5' primer and a J-beta primer mix were used in a second PCR of about 7 to 12 cycles. One entry per CDR3 protein results from TCRdb running MiXCR on the 5' RACE reads. The sample carries some 1,800,000 distinct CDR3 sequences, approximately 40% recorded once. Input material: blood. The source of these receptors is a human donor in good health.

This clonotype was seen more than once but under ten times. The chain has TRBV5-1 and TRBJ2-4, with 9 bases matching TRBD2. J was trimmed by 13 bases and V by 1 base; bases with no gene match: 9. This CDR3 spans 14 amino acids. Germline V lookup: CDR1 SGHRS, CDR2 YFSETQ. The CDR3 nucleotides read TGCGCCAGCAGCTTGTTTCCAGCGGGGGGAGAGCAGTACTTC. It is translated as CASSLFPAGGEQYF.

This clonotype was recorded at least ten times. The chain employs TRBV20-1 and TRBJ2-7; TRBD2 agrees at 12 bases. Trimming removed 4 bases from V and 6 bases from J; junction bases left unmatched: 1. This CDR3 has 12 amino acids. Germline CDR1 reads DFQATT; CDR2 reads SNEGSKA (reference sequence). As DNA, the CDR3 is TGCAGTGCTATGGGACTAGCGGGCGAGCAGTACTTC. It is translated as CSAMGLAGEQYF.

The CDR3 DNA reads as TGCGCCAGCAGCCAAGAGCCGGGACTAGCGATTGAGCAGTTCTTC. Its protein is CASSQEPGLAIEQFF. The rearrangement links TRBV4-3 to TRBJ2-1; the match to TRBD2 covers 10 bases. Trimming took 0 bases from V and 9 from J; bases not matched to a gene: 5. The length of the CDR3 is 15 residues. Per germline, CDR1 LGHNA and CDR2 YSLEER.

This clonotype was observed a handful of times. The chain is built from TRBV20-1 and TRBJ2-1, with unresolved D. The germline V and J ends were trimmed by 4 bases and 7 bases, with 8 bases remaining between them. The CDR3 contains 11 residues. Germline lookup yields CDR1 DFQATT and CDR2 SNEGSKA (reference sequence). The DNA for the CDR3 is TGCAGTGCTAACTTCCTAAATGAGCAGTTCTTC. Its translation: CSANFLNEQFF.